Given below is one T cell receptor (beta chain) in context. This sample stems from a study of T cell changes during pregnancy in multiple sclerosis. Trimming took 5 bases from V and 10 from J, leaving 20 bases between them. Germline CDR1 SGHTA, CDR2 FQGTGA. This CDR3 region has 14 residues. The protocol was immunoSEQ multiplex PCR, while the TCRdb copy is restricted to in-frame clones and leaves out a portion. The sample records 30,000 to 40,000 clones, around 90% being singletons. The sample here was CD8+ T cells from peripheral blood mononuclear cells, taken before pregnancy. This TCR came from a female donor with multiple sclerosis, enrolled in a pregnancy study. This chain joins TRBV7-3 and TRBJ1-1; D is ambiguous. CDR3 residues: CASSPAGGSISAFF. Written as DNA, the CDR3 is TGTGCCAGCAGCCCCGCAGGAGGGTCAATATCAGCTTTCTTT.